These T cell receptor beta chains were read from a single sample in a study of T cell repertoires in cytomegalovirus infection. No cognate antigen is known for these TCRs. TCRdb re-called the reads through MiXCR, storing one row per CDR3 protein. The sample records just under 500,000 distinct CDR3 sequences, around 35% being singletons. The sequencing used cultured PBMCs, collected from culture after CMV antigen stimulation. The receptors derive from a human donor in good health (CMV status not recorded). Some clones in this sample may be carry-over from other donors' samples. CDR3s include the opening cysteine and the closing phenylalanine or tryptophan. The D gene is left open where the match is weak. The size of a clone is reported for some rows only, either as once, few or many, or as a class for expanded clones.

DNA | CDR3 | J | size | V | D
TGTGCCAGCAGCTTAGGTGGAGGGGCCTACGAGCAGTACTTC | CASSLGGGAYEQYF | TRBJ2-7 | many | TRBV7-2 | NA
TGTGCCAGCAGCGCAACGGGACTCCCCCAAGAGACCCAGTACTTC | CASSATGLPQETQYF | TRBJ2-5 | few | TRBV9 | NA
TGCAGTGCTAGAAGAGGGTGGGGGACTAGCGGAACTGCTAGCACAGATACGCAGTATTTT | CSARRGWGTSGTASTDTQYF | TRBJ2-3 | few | TRBV20-1 | TRBD2
TGCGCCAGCAGCCAACCTCCCCAGGATACGCAGTATTTT | CASSQPPQDTQYF | TRBJ2-3 | NA | TRBV4-1 | NA
TGTGCCTGGAGTTCTCTTGAGTCTTATAATTCACCCCTCCACTTT | CAWSSLESYNSPLHF | TRBJ1-6 | NA | TRBV30 | NA
TGTGCCAGCAGCCTACCGGGACCACGATACAATGAGCAGTTCTTC | CASSLPGPRYNEQFF | TRBJ2-1 | many | TRBV7-2 | NA
TGTGCCAGCAGCCGCTGGGGCGGCAAAGTGAACACTGAAGCTTTCTTT | CASSRWGGKVNTEAFF | TRBJ1-1 | NA | TRBV12-3/TRBV12-4 | NA
TGTGCCATCGGGTCCAGTGGGGCCAACGTCCTGACTTTC | CAIGSSGANVLTF | TRBJ2-6 | few | TRBV10-3 | NA
TGCGCCAGCAGCCAAGATCGGATCGGACCCACAGATACGCAGTATTTT | CASSQDRIGPTDTQYF | TRBJ2-3 | NA | TRBV4-3 | NA
TGTGCCAGCAGCTCTGTCAGGGGTGGCACTGAAGCTTTCTTT | CASSSVRGGTEAFF | TRBJ1-1 | few | TRBV7-8 | NA
TGTGCCAGCAGCTTAGAGGCCAGAGGCACAGATACGCAGTATTTT | CASSLEARGTDTQYF | TRBJ2-3 | NA | TRBV7-2 | NA
TGTGCCAGCAGTTTAGGAGTTGGGACGGCGTATGGCTACACCTTC | CASSLGVGTAYGYTF | TRBJ1-2 | few | TRBV27 | NA
TGTGCCAGCAGCTTAGGCCTAGGGTTGGAAAACAATGAGCAGTTCTTC | CASSLGLGLENNEQFF | TRBJ2-1 | NA | TRBV13 | NA
TGCAGTCCCCTTCGGGGAGGATTTCAAGAGACCCAGTACTTC | CSPLRGGFQETQYF | TRBJ2-5 | NA | TRBV20-1 | NA
TGTGCCAGCAAGAAAGCGCAGGGATTCGGGACCCAGTACTTC | CASKKAQGFGTQYF | TRBJ2-5 | NA | TRBV7-9 | NA
TGTGCCAGCAGCTTAAGGGGACAACAAGAGACCCAGTACTTC | CASSLRGQQETQYF | TRBJ2-5 | NA | TRBV7-2 | NA
TGTGCCAGCAACTGGGCTGAACTAGCGGCTTCCGAGCAGTACTTC | CASNWAELAASEQYF | TRBJ2-7 | NA | TRBV6-2/TRBV6-3 | TRBD2
TGTGCCACCAGTGATTGGGAGGGTGGAGCTTTCTTT | CATSDWEGGAFF | TRBJ1-1 | NA | TRBV24-1 | NA
TGTGCCAGCAGCCCGGGGGCGGGCGAGGGAAACATTCAGTACTTC | CASSPGAGEGNIQYF | TRBJ2-4 | few | TRBV7-3 | NA
TGTGCCAGCAGCTTGACAGTGGGAAGTGAAGCTTTCTTT | CASSLTVGSEAFF | TRBJ1-1 | NA | TRBV7-6 | NA
TGTGCCAGCAGACCAGGGACAGGGCGGACTGAAGCTTTCTTT | CASRPGTGRTEAFF | TRBJ1-1 | few | TRBV12-3/TRBV12-4 | TRBD1
TGTGCCAGCACCCCGAGATTGGGGGCTCGCACAGATACGCAGTATTTT | CASTPRLGARTDTQYF | TRBJ2-3 | NA | TRBV5-5 | NA
TGTGCCAGCAGCTTAGGGGGACGATGGACAGATACGCAGTATTTT | CASSLGGRWTDTQYF | TRBJ2-3 | NA | TRBV7-2 | NA
TGTGCCAGCAGCCCACCCGTGAGTCTAGCGGATTACAATGAGCAGTTCTTC | CASSPPVSLADYNEQFF | TRBJ2-1 | NA | TRBV7-9 | TRBD2
TGTGCCAGCAGTTTTAGGACTGGGGACGAGCAGTACTTC | CASSFRTGDEQYF | TRBJ2-7 | few | TRBV12-3/TRBV12-4 | NA
TGTGCCAGCAGCTTATCCGAGGCTCAAGAGACCCAGTACTTC | CASSLSEAQETQYF | TRBJ2-5 | once | TRBV7-2 | NA
TGCGCCAGCAGCCAAGTTACTAGCGGGCTAAATGAGCAGTTCTTC | CASSQVTSGLNEQFF | TRBJ2-1 | NA | TRBV4-1 | TRBD2
TGCAGCCATTCCAGGGGTAGTGGCTACACCTTC | CSHSRGSGYTF | TRBJ1-2 | NA | TRBV29-1 | NA
TGTGCCAGTAGTATAAAAACGGGAGGCACCGGGGAGCTGTTTTTT | CASSIKTGGTGELFF | TRBJ2-2 | few | TRBV19 | TRBD2
TGTGCCAGCAGCTTAGTTCCCAGGGATAGCAATCAGCCCCAGCATTTT | CASSLVPRDSNQPQHF | TRBJ1-5 | many | TRBV7-8 | NA
TGTGCCAGCAGCTCTGGTTTGGGGACAGGCTCCGCCCACGAGCAGTACTTC | CASSSGLGTGSAHEQYF | TRBJ2-7 | few | TRBV7-8 | TRBD1
TGTGCCAGCAGTTTGCGTAGTCGGTCCGAAGCTTTCTTT | CASSLRSRSEAFF | TRBJ1-1 | few | TRBV12-3/TRBV12-4 | NA
TGTGCCAGCAGCCGGACTAGCGGGAGGTTAAATGAGCAGTTCTTC | CASSRTSGRLNEQFF | TRBJ2-1 | few | TRBV7-9 | TRBD2
TGCGCCAGCAGCCAACCCGGTCAGACCGGCCTTGGCTACACCTTC | CASSQPGQTGLGYTF | TRBJ1-2 | NA | TRBV4-3 | NA
TGTGCCAGCAGTTTCCCCCTCCTTGGTGAGCAGTTCTTC | CASSFPLLGEQFF | TRBJ2-1 | few | TRBV28 | NA
TGTGCCAGCAGCTTAATGCCTAGCGGGATGGGGAGCGCCGGGGAGCTGTTTTTT | CASSLMPSGMGSAGELFF | TRBJ2-2 | NA | TRBV7-2 | TRBD2
TGTGCCAGCAGTCCGACGGGGGGGGCGGGACTCACTGAAGCTTTCTTT | CASSPTGGAGLTEAFF | TRBJ1-1 | few | TRBV12-3/TRBV12-4 | NA
TGTGCCAGCAGACTTCGCGGGACAGGGGGCGATTTCGGCTCCTACAATGAGCAGTTCTTC | CASRLRGTGGDFGSYNEQFF | TRBJ2-1 | many | TRBV27 | TRBD1
TGTGCCAGCAGCCAAGTGGCGTGGTTGAACACTGAAGCTTTCTTT | CASSQVAWLNTEAFF | TRBJ1-1 | few | TRBV14 | NA
TGTGCCAGCAGCTCCGGGAGTGATAAAGATACGCAGTATTTT | CASSSGSDKDTQYF | TRBJ2-3 | few | TRBV11-2 | NA
TGTGCCAGCAGCCTAGGCGAGGGAGGACGGCAGTTCTTC | CASSLGEGGRQFF | TRBJ2-1 | many | TRBV7-6 | NA